The clone carrying this T cell receptor (beta chain) came up a few times. This record belongs to a study of T cells in Graves' hyperthyroidism and ophthalmopathy. V was pared by 2 bases and J by 7 bases, with 12 bases between. This CDR3 comprises 15 residues. Germline CDR1 is MNHEY and CDR2 is SVGAGI. Amplified regions were TCR beta CDR3 sequences from RNA transcripts. HTBI primers were used for first-round RT-PCR of the TCR CDR3. One entry per CDR3 protein, called by TCRdb with MiXCR from the multiplex PCR reads. The sample consists of about 610,000 distinct CDR3 sequences, about a sixth of them appearing once.

V and J are TRBV6-5 and TRBJ1-6; TRBD1 might be the D (5 bases). The origin of this receptor is a woman aged 40 to 50 with Graves' ophthalmopathy. Sequencing input: blood. CDR3 sequence reads: CASSYIPGDNSPLHF. The DNA for the CDR3 is TGTGCCAGCAGTTACATTCCGGGGGACAATTCACCCCTCCACTTT.